These 5 T cell receptor beta chains were sequenced from one sample in a study of radiation and T cells in renal cell carcinoma (dated by TCRdb to the early 2020s). What this sample's time point label stands for: baseline pretreatment blood. What this sample's treatment or condition label stands for: 15 Gy SBRT to primary tumor, nephrectomy 4 weeks later. Receptor amplification or capture employed the immunoSEQ multiplex PCR assay. Here the immuneACCESS table is served through TCRdb, limited to in-frame sequences with V and J called. Missing clones are a known gap in these copies; in checked studies unresolved V genes cover under half, and the rest lacks a known reason. The sample table contains about 160,000 clones; only one count was recorded for about 87% of them. The top ten clones comprise about 4% of the sample. The starting material was blood, obtained from a patient whose treatment included radiotherapy and nephrectomy. All receptors derive from a woman in her seventies with renal cell carcinoma.

The chain has TRBV11-3 and TRBJ2-1; perhaps TRBD2 as D (7 bases). Trimming took off 5 bases at V and 10 bases at J, with 27 bases between the two ends. The CDR3 has 17 amino acids. Germline loops: CDR1 SGHNT, CDR2 YENEEA. The CDR3 DNA reads as TGTGCCAGCAGCCCGAACCTCGGGGGGCCCGTCTTATTGGAGCAGTTCTTC. Its protein is CASSPNLGGPVLLEQFF.

This clone appeared once. The chain employs TRBV20-1 and TRBJ2-7, with unresolved D. V was clipped by 5 bases and J by 1 base, with 6 bases between them. Germline CDR1 DFQATT, CDR2 SNEGSKA (reference sequence). The CDR3 has 11 residues. The CDR3 sequence: CSAQESYEQYF. CDR3 coding DNA: TGCAGTGCTCAAGAGTCCTACGAGCAGTACTTC.

This chain uses TRBV6-1 with TRBJ1-1; unclear D gene. Germline assignment: CDR1 MNHNS and CDR2 SASEGT. The CDR3 has 13 residues. V lost 4 bases and J lost 6, with 12 bases in between. The CDR3 here is CASSVDGAAEAFF. CDR3 DNA sequence: TGTGCCAGCAGTGTAGACGGCGCTGCTGAAGCTTTCTTT.

The chain recombines TRBV5-1 with TRBJ2-1; TRBD2 agrees at 10 bases. With 4 bases clipped from V and 7 bases from J, the junction kept 2 bases outside the gene matches. Germline V CDR1 and CDR2: SGHRS, YFSETQ. The CDR3 contains 13 residues. CDR3 residues: CASSRGLANEQFF. CDR3 DNA: TGCGCCAGCAGCAGGGGACTAGCGAATGAGCAGTTCTTC. Drawing the rest from reference TRBV5-1 and TRBJ2-1, the complete variable domain is KAGVTQTPRYLIKTRGQQVTLSCSPISGHRSVSWYQQTPGQGLQFLFEYFSETQRNKGNFPGRFSGRQFSNSRSEMNVSTLELGDSALYLCASSRGLANEQFFGPGTRLTVL.

This clone was counted a single time. V usage is TRBV6-1 and J usage is TRBJ1-2; tentative D call: TRBD1 (6 bases). From germline, CDR1 is MNHNS and CDR2 SASEGT. The CDR3 is 13 residues long. The V gene lost 3 bases and the J gene lost 6 bases, with 11 bases spanning the gap. The CDR3 region has the DNA TGTGCCAGCAGTGATAGGGGGGTTCATGGCTACACCTTC. Translation: CASSDRGVHGYTF.